This entry lists 27 T cell receptor beta chains sequenced from one sample in a study of cytomegalovirus exposure and HLA in healthy donors. Researchers ran the PCR with 60 Vbeta and 13 Jbeta primers. Some clones are missing from TCRdb's copy, which holds only in-frame ones; the method was immunoSEQ multiplex PCR. Among about 160,000 clones listed, around 80% were seen once. The specimen was PBMCs. These receptors originate from a male donor in good health and CMV-seronegative.

The genes are TRBV11-3 and TRBJ2-3, with TRBD2 matching over 7 bases. CDR3 size: 14 residues. In germline, CDR1 is SGHNT, CDR2 YENEEA. The junction had 5 bases not matched to a gene; V was cut back by 3 bases and J by 5 bases. The CDR3 nucleotides read TGTGCCAGCAGCTTCGGGCGGGAGATAGATACGCAGTATTTT. The encoded protein is CASSFGREIDTQYF.

The table lists this clone with a few counts. This chain uses TRBV5-4 with TRBJ1-1; 8 bases fit TRBD1. Per germline, CDR1 SGHNT and CDR2 YYREEE (reference sequence). The CDR3 is 14 residues long. After removal of 5 bases from V and 1 base from J, the junction contained 4 bases not matched to a gene. Written as DNA, the CDR3 is TGTGCCAGCAGTTATGACAGGGGGAACACTGAAGCTTTCTTT. Translating gives CASSYDRGNTEAFF.

The DNA of the CDR3 is TGTGCCAGCAGCCCCAAAGGGGGGGGGACAGGGATGTTATATGGCTACACCTTC. This translates into CASSPKGGGTGMLYGYTF. This chain connects TRBV7-6 to TRBJ1-2; 9 bases map to TRBD1. Trimming at V came to 5 bases and at J to 5 bases, leaving 18 bases not matched to a gene. CDR3 length: 18 amino acids. Looked up from germline, CDR1 is SGHVS and CDR2 is FNYEAQ.

The V call is TRBV27, the J call TRBJ1-5, with D unclear. Germline CDR1 reads MNHEY; CDR2 reads SMNVEV (reference sequence). The CDR3 has 13 residues. The germline V and J ends were trimmed by 4 bases and 6 bases, with 10 bases remaining between them. CDR3 nucleotides: TGTGCCAGCAGTTCTACAGTCTTTCAGCCCCAGCATTTT. It is translated as CASSSTVFQPQHF.

V is TRBV9 and J is TRBJ1-3, with 7 bases aligning to TRBD1. The CDR3 runs to 14 residues. V lost 4 bases and J lost 3; bases outside the gene matches: 4. Germline V CDR1 and CDR2: SGDLS, YYNGEE. The DNA for the CDR3 is TGTGCCAGCAGCAAGACAGGGTTTGGAAACACCATATATTTT. It specifies CASSKTGFGNTIYF.

CDR3 protein: CASSLPVSPLHF. CDR3 bases: TGTGCCAGCAGCTTGCCGGTTTCACCCCTCCACTTT. The chain employs TRBV7-9 and TRBJ1-6; D gene ambiguous. Germline V lookup: CDR1 SEHNR, CDR2 FQNEAQ (reference sequence). The CDR3 totals 12 residues. Deletions cut 3 bases from V and 9 bases from J, with 6 bases between.

The chain employs TRBV5-1 and TRBJ1-2; tentatively, D is TRBD1 (5 bases). The CDR3 loop spans 15 amino acids. V shed 4 bases and J shed 7 bases, with 20 bases lying between them. Looked up from germline, CDR1 is SGHRS and CDR2 is YFSETQ. CDR3: CASSPGGRESAGYTF. CDR3 nucleotide sequence: TGCGCCAGCAGCCCCGGTGGCAGGGAATCGGCTGGCTACACCTTC.

The rearrangement joins TRBV7-2 to TRBJ2-5; the match to TRBD2 covers 7 bases. V lost 6 bases and J lost 2; bases outside the gene matches: 9. This CDR3 has 15 residues. Germline-derived CDR1 and CDR2 are SGHTA and FQGNSA. The CDR3 region has the DNA TGTGCCAGCAGTTCGACCGGGACTACTCAAGAGACCCAGTACTTC. It codes for CASSSTGTTQETQYF.

The V call is TRBV6-1, the J call TRBJ2-7; 7 nucleotides align to TRBD1. Trimming cost V 4 bases and J 4 bases; bases outside gene matches: 10. Germline CDR1 reads MNHNS; CDR2 reads SASEGT. The CDR3 totals 15 residues. CDR3 sequence (DNA): TGTGCCAGCAGTGTGAGGCCCACAGGGGTTTACGAGCAGTACTTC. It codes for CASSVRPTGVYEQYF.

This clone was observed a few times. The CDR3 sequence: CASSLRTGGSYEQYF. As DNA, the CDR3 is TGCGCCAGCAGCTTGAGGACAGGGGGCTCCTACGAGCAGTACTTC. V usage is TRBV5-1 and J usage is TRBJ2-7; 10 nucleotides agree with TRBD1. The CDR3 runs to 15 residues. CDR1 is SGHRS and CDR2 is YFSETQ in the germline V gene. V lost 1 base, J lost 0 bases, and 1 base stayed unmatched. The full variable domain, with the rest looked up from reference TRBV5-1 and TRBJ2-7, is KAGVTQTPRYLIKTRGQQVTLSCSPISGHRSVSWYQQTPGQGLQFLFEYFSETQRNKGNFPGRFSGRQFSNSRSEMNVSTLELGDSALYLCASSLRTGGSYEQYFGPGTRLTVT.

V and J are TRBV10-3 and TRBJ1-2, with D possibly matching TRBD1 (6 bases). The germline V gene has CDR1 ENHRY and CDR2 SYGVKD. There are 14 residues in the CDR3. Trimming took off 0 bases at V and 2 bases at J, with 7 bases between the two ends. The CDR3: CAISESDRNYGYTF. CDR3 in DNA: TGTGCCATCAGTGAGTCTGACAGGAACTATGGCTACACCTTC.

The V and J genes are TRBV9 and TRBJ2-7, with 11 positions matching TRBD2. Germline V gene data show CDR1 as SGDLS and CDR2 as YYNGEE. CDR3 size: 14 residues. The V gene end was trimmed by 3 bases and the J gene end by 3 bases; junction bases not matched to a gene: 2. As DNA, the CDR3 is TGTGCCAGCAGCGAGGGGACTAGCGGCTACGAGCAGTACTTC. Protein product: CASSEGTSGYEQYF.

The chain employs TRBV28 and TRBJ1-3; D gene ambiguous. CDR3 length equals 15 residues. The V end was cut by 9 bases, the J end by 2 bases, with 17 bases between. The germline V gene has CDR1 MDHEN and CDR2 SYDVKM. This CDR3 is CASSSEGSAGNTIYF. The CDR3 DNA reads TGTGCCAGTTCCTCGGAGGGAAGCGCTGGAAACACCATATATTTT.

This clone was observed a few times. The chain joins TRBV5-1 to TRBJ2-1; 9 bases match TRBD2. The CDR3 is made up of 17 amino acids. Trimming took 2 bases from V and 3 from J; bases not matched to a gene: 9. Germline V gives CDR1 SGHRS, CDR2 YFSETQ. The CDR3 DNA reads TGCGCCAGCAGCTTTATGGGCGGGAGGGGGGTCTACAATGAGCAGTTCTTC. Encoded protein: CASSFMGGRGVYNEQFF.

The V call is TRBV15, the J call TRBJ2-5; the D is unclear. V lost 3 bases and J lost 7, with 9 bases in between. The germline V gene encodes CDR1 LNHNV and CDR2 YYDKDF (reference sequence). The CDR3 is made up of 12 amino acids. The chain's CDR3 is CATSRATGTQYF. CDR3 nucleotide sequence: TGTGCCACCAGCAGGGCCACGGGGACCCAGTACTTC. The variable domain in full, with the rest retrieved from reference TRBV15 and TRBJ2-5, is DAMVIQNPRYQVTQFGKPVTLSCSQTLNHNVMYWYQQKSSQAPKLLFHYYDKDFNNEADTPDNFQSRRPNTSFCFLDIRSPGLGDTAMYLCATSRATGTQYFGPGTRLLVL.

The chain recombines TRBV7-3 with TRBJ1-2, with 7 positions matching TRBD1. This CDR3 spans 14 amino acids. CDR1 is SGHTA, CDR2 FQGTGA, per germline. The ends lost 2 bases at V and 0 bases at J; junction bases unmatched: 0. The CDR3 DNA is TGTGCCAGCAGCTTAGGGACAGCTAACTATGGCTACACCTTC. Encoded protein: CASSLGTANYGYTF.

The chain is built from TRBV11-2 and TRBJ2-1; TRBD1 matches at 9 bases. J lost 4 bases, V lost 2 bases, and 9 bases had no gene match. CDR1 and CDR2 (germline): SGHAT, FQNNGV. The CDR3 runs 17 residues. CDR3: CASSLLGGQGRYNEQFF. The DNA of the CDR3 is TGTGCCAGCAGCTTATTGGGAGGACAGGGGCGTTACAATGAGCAGTTCTTC.

The CDR3 bases are TGTGCCAGCAGACTTAGCGGGGGGGCCGATGAGCAGTTCTTC. Protein: CASRLSGGADEQFF. The chain carries TRBV6-5 and TRBJ2-1; TRBD2 matches 11 bases. From germline, CDR1 is MNHEY and CDR2 SVGAGI. The CDR3 covers 14 residues. The ends lost 6 bases at V and 8 bases at J; junction bases unmatched: 6.

This clone occurred a few times. V gene TRBV13 combines with J gene TRBJ2-7, with D perhaps matching TRBD1 (6 bases). The germline V gene has CDR1 PRHDT and CDR2 FYEKMQ (reference sequence). Trimming stripped 4 bases from V and 5 bases from J, with 9 bases between. The CDR3 has 12 residues. The CDR3 nucleotides read TGTGCCAGCAGCTCCTACAGGGACGAGCAGTACTTC. This encodes CASSSYRDEQYF. The whole variable domain, remainder taken from reference TRBV13 and TRBJ2-7, is AAGVIQSPRHLIKEKRETATLKCYPIPRHDTVYWYQQGPGQDPQFLISFYEKMQSDKGSIPDRFSAQQFSDYHSELNMSSLELGDSALYFCASSSYRDEQYFGPGTRLTVT.

Only a few counts were recorded for this clone. The V and J genes are TRBV6-5 and TRBJ2-5, with 7 bases matching TRBD1. The V gene end was trimmed by 5 bases and the J gene end by 4 bases; junction bases not matched to a gene: 4. The CDR3 spans 13 residues. The germline V gene has CDR1 MNHEY and CDR2 SVGAGI. CDR3 residues: CASSVTGVETQYF. The CDR3 bases are TGTGCCAGCAGTGTTACAGGGGTAGAGACCCAGTACTTC.

The chain carries TRBV9 and TRBJ2-3, with 8 bases that match TRBD2. CDR1 and CDR2 (germline): SGDLS, YYNGEE. V lost 7 bases and J lost 0; bases outside the gene matches: 1. The CDR3 spans 13 residues. CDR3 residues: CASGLASTDTQYF. The CDR3 coding sequence is TGTGCCAGCGGACTAGCCAGCACAGATACGCAGTATTTT.

This chain connects TRBV28 to TRBJ2-7; 8 bases align to TRBD1. The V segment lost 2 bases and the J segment 3 bases; nucleotides outside the gene matches: 12. Germline assignment: CDR1 MDHEN and CDR2 SYDVKM. CDR3 length equals 17 residues. The CDR3, as DNA: TGTGCCAGCAGTTTAAGGGGATTCAGGACAGGGCGCTACGAGCAGTACTTC. Translation: CASSLRGFRTGRYEQYF.

The chain uses TRBV4-2 and TRBJ2-1; 9 bases map to TRBD2. With 0 bases clipped from V and 6 bases from J, the junction kept 12 bases outside the gene matches. Looked up from germline, CDR1 is LGHNA and CDR2 is YNFKEQ. CDR3 length: 18 residues. CDR3 in amino acids: CASSQERSSGIGSNEQFF. The CDR3 DNA reads as TGTGCCAGCAGCCAAGAAAGGTCTAGCGGGATAGGGTCCAATGAGCAGTTCTTC.

V is TRBV7-6 and J is TRBJ2-1; 9 bases map to TRBD2. V lost 0 bases to trimming and J lost 6 bases; unmatched junction nucleotides: 12. Germline V gene data show CDR1 as SGHVS and CDR2 as FNYEAQ. This CDR3 comprises 18 residues. The CDR3, as DNA: TGTGCCAGCAGCTTAGCGGGGACTAGCCCCTATGTTTTCAATGAGCAGTTCTTC. Protein: CASSLAGTSPYVFNEQFF.

This chain uses TRBV7-2 with TRBJ2-5, with D tentatively TRBD2 (6 bases). The CDR3 contains 12 residues. V gave up 5 bases and J gave up 5 bases, with 9 bases separating them. The germline gives CDR1 SGHTA, CDR2 FQGNSA. The CDR3 region is CASSPRGETQYF. CDR3 nucleotides: TGTGCCAGCAGCCCCCGGGGGGAGACCCAGTACTTC.

The V gene is TRBV27, the J gene TRBJ1-2, with D tentatively TRBD1 (6 bases). The CDR3 extends over 13 amino acids. The germline V gene encodes CDR1 MNHEY and CDR2 SMNVEV (reference sequence). V was trimmed by 8 bases and J by 3 bases, leaving 13 bases between them. The CDR3, as DNA: TGTGCCAGCCGTGGGGGCAGAGACTATGGCTACACCTTC. Its protein is CASRGGRDYGYTF.

The chain carries TRBV9 and TRBJ1-2; 8 bases are shared with TRBD1. Trimming removed 1 base from V and 3 bases from J; junction bases left unmatched: 2. The germline gives CDR1 SGDLS, CDR2 YYNGEE. This CDR3 is 14 amino acids long. CDR3 loop: CASSVTGGDYGYTF. In DNA form, the CDR3 reads TGTGCCAGCAGCGTAACAGGGGGTGACTATGGCTACACCTTC.